Detailed here is one T cell receptor beta chain. This sample was included in a study of blood T cell repertoires in COVID-19. In the study overall: Samples of COVID-19 (acute and convalescent) were obtained from the United States, Italy and Spain.

Only in-frame clones appear in the TCRdb table, and some are missing; sequencing was by immunoSEQ multiplex PCR. The sample carries roughly 200,000 clones, roughly 73% recorded once. Germline CDR1 is SGHDN and CDR2 is FVKESK. The CDR3 runs to 16 residues. The V end was cut by 3 bases, the J end by 3 bases, with 15 bases between. V and J are TRBV14 and TRBJ2-1; possible D gene TRBD1, 5 bases. Sequences were obtained from peripheral blood. The sequence came from a woman older than 75 with active or convalescent COVID-19. This CDR3 reads CASSHGQGLGYNEQFF. The CDR3 nucleotides read TGTGCCAGCAGCCATGGGCAGGGATTAGGCTACAATGAGCAGTTCTTC.